The source of this TCR beta chain is a study of sequential checkpoint blockade in melanoma (dated 2019 in TCRdb). Context from the whole study: Patients were assigned by 1:1 randomization to either first-line nivolumab followed by ipilimumab (arm A) or ipilimumab followed by nivolumab (arm B). Maintenance nivolumab came after both trial sequences.

What the study reported, not specific to this receptor: Validation of the response-prediction model combining TCR metrics and mutation burden is needed in larger, independent patient cohorts.

The immunoSEQ Assay was used to immunosequence TCRbeta CDR3 regions from genomic DNA. Genomic DNA was amplified by bias-controlled multiplex PCR before high-throughput sequencing. In the paper's pipeline: To quantify the absolute abundance of each unique TCRbeta CDR3 region, the sequences were collapsed and filtered. Clonality, defined as 1 minus Pielou's evenness, was calculated using only productive rearrangements. A previously published method was used to identify clones with significantly greater frequencies in on-treatment samples than in baseline samples. Imported from immuneACCESS, the table was reduced by TCRdb to in-frame sequences with V and J called. These copies leave out some clones; in studies compared against another copy, an unresolved V gene accounts for under half, and the cause of the remainder is not known. V and J calls and clone size are copied from that table; D and trimming were computed from the DNA. The sample records fewer than 35,000 clones, about 77% of which are singletons. The ten most abundant clones make up 20% to 25% of the sample.

About this clone itself: Its antigen specificity is not known. No much larger clone is present one base from it, and per-base qualities are unavailable.

Read against the paper, the sample's treatment or condition label means: randomized to nivolumab then ipilimumab (arm A) or the reverse (arm B). No trial patient had received prior DNA-damaging chemotherapy. A FACS Aria II flow cytometer was used to sort live CD3+CD8+ cells that were negative for CD19 and CD56 from thawed PBMCs. Samples were obtained from patients with melanoma enrolled in CheckMate 064, a randomized, open-label phase II trial of sequential checkpoint blockade. Peripheral blood mononuclear cells were obtained through leukapheresis, purified using Ficoll-Paque, and frozen in human serum containing approximately 9.1% DMSO. Purity of sorted blood CD3+CD8+ cells was verified at >95% immediately after sorting, followed by DNA extraction. Including the terminal cysteine and phenylalanine, the CDR3 comprises 12 residues. Only CDR3 DNA is held: 36 bases, read in frame from base 1. The germline ends are 17 bases apart after V is trimmed by 6 bases and J by 12 bases. CDR1 and CDR2, looked up from the germline V gene, are SGHTA and FQGTGA.

Here the chain combines TRBV7-3 and TRBJ1-2, with a weak D call of TRBD1 (5 bases match). This TCR derives from a human donor with melanoma. Sequenced material: CD8+ T cells sorted from blood (inferred from file names), taken from a patient given nivolumab and ipilimumab in sequence. The CDR3 loop reads CASRDWDSTNTF. The DNA sequence is given as TGTGCCAGCAGGGACTGGGACTCCACAAACACCTTC.